This T cell receptor beta chain was profiled in a study of T-cell reconstitution after alpha-beta-depleted transplantation in children. It was with unique molecular identifiers that the TCRbeta library was prepared. One entry per CDR3 protein results from TCRdb running MiXCR on the PCR reads. The sample comprises 450,000 to 700,000 distinct CDR3 sequences, 25% to 30% of which are singletons, and approximately 39% rests with the top ten. On this clonotype: Antigen specificity is unknown.

Notes on the study in general: At around two months after transplant, the alpha-beta T cells were reportedly derived from several hundred expanded clones that came from non-depleted graft cells. The main origin of T-cell counts and diversity one year after transplant was newly produced T cells. Day-60 TCRbeta diversity that was high in some patients was derived from surviving recipient T cells and thymic progenitors.

The CDR3 runs to 12 residues. V lost 1 base and J 6 bases, leaving 6 bases between the germline ends. Germline CDR1 is SGHRS and CDR2 is YFSETQ. The sequence was collected from a boy in the first two years of life with Wiskott-Aldrich syndrome, due to receive a stem cell transplant. The material sequenced was PBMCs, taken before TCRalphabeta/CD19-depleted stem cell transplant. This rearrangement joins TRBV5-1 to TRBJ2-3; D is unclear. The CDR3 DNA sequence: TGCGCCAGCAGCTTGAATTTGGATACGCAGTATTTT. Amino acids: CASSLNLDTQYF.